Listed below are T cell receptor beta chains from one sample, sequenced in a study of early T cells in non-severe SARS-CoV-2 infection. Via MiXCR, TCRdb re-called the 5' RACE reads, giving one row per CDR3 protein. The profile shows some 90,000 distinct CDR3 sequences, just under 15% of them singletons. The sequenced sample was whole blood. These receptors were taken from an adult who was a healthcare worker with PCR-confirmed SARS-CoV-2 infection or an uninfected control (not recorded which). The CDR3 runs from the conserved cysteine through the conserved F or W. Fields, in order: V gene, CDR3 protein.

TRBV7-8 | CASSLVASGGTDTQYF
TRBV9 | CASSEGGGSYHEQFF
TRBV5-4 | CASSSLLTDTQYF
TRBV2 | CASRVNRDDGYTF
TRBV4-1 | CASSPRALINSPLHF
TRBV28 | CASSFIDRADEQYF
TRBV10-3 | CAISQRLLSGNTIYF
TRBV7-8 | CASPRDSQMGSSYNEQFF
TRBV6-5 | CASSKAVGNQPQHF
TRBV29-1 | CSVPGTGASYEQYF
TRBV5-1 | CASSLATGDPQAKNIQYF
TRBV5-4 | CASSHPGQPNYGYTF
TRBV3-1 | CASSHRAAQETQYF
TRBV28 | CASKLVGFHEQFF
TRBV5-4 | CASSLGDRRYGYTF
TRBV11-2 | CASSLETGFFSEQYF
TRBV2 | CASRNNRGMNTEAFF
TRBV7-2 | CASSFARGHSGANVLTF
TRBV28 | CASNIQVGGSPLHF
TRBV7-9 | CASSHERGWAYGYTF
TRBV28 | CASSLSAEKLFF
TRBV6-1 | CASSDRTGAYEQYF